A single sample is the source of the 32 T cell receptor beta chains below, sequenced in a study of monozygotic twins with inflammatory bowel disease. One entry per CDR3 protein, without DNA, is what TCRdb gives after re-calling the 5' RACE reads. This repertoire includes some 200,000 distinct CDR3 sequences. The sample consisted of blood. These receptors were collected from a human donor with ulcerative colitis or Crohn's disease, or a healthy co-twin of an affected twin (not recorded which).

V usage is TRBV6-8 and J usage is TRBJ2-7; TCRdb gives TRBD1 as the D gene, but with no DNA this cannot be confirmed. The germline V gene encodes CDR1 MNHGY and CDR2 SAAAGT. The CDR3 loop spans 13 amino acids. CDR3 in amino acids: CASGDGGRNEQYF.

This sequence joins TRBV11-2 and TRBJ2-5. The CDR3 covers 13 residues. CDR1 and CDR2 from the germline V gene are SGHAT and FQNNGV. CDR3 sequence reads: CASSFVRKETQYF.

This sequence joins TRBV5-1 and TRBJ2-7. The germline CDR1 and CDR2 sequences are SGHRS and YFSETQ. This CDR3 has 15 residues. This CDR3 reads CASSLVRGYSYEQYF.

The CDR3: CASSPPVLNEKLFF. The chain joins TRBV18 to TRBJ1-4. Germline V CDR1 and CDR2: KGHSH, LQKENI. The CDR3 extends over 14 amino acids.

This chain links TRBV9 with TRBJ1-3; no DNA is available, so the TRBD1 call from TCRdb remains unchecked. This CDR3 has 14 amino acids. The germline V gene has CDR1 SGDLS and CDR2 YYNGEE. The CDR3 sequence is CASSVTGVGNTIYF.

V usage is TRBV7-9 and J usage is TRBJ2-7; TCRdb outputs TRBD2, but without DNA this stays unchecked. The CDR3 is 14 amino acids. Germline CDR1 reads SEHNR; CDR2 reads FQNEAQ (reference sequence). The CDR3: CASMRGLETYEQYF.

The chain employs TRBV10-3 and TRBJ1-2. Germline V CDR1 and CDR2: ENHRY, SYGVKD. The CDR3 covers 13 residues. CDR3: CAISSQANYGYTF.

This rearrangement joins TRBV6-1 to TRBJ1-4. The germline CDR1 and CDR2 sequences are MNHNS and SASEGT. The CDR3 loop spans 15 amino acids. The CDR3 protein is CASSRGGPGFEKLFF.

This chain joins TRBV5-6 and TRBJ1-1; TCRdb reports TRBD1, a call that lacks DNA to check it against. The CDR3 is 13 amino acids. Germline lookup yields CDR1 SGHDT and CDR2 YYEEEE. The chain's CDR3 is CASSLGALGEAFF.

The genes are TRBV20-1 and TRBJ2-5; TCRdb designates TRBD1, a call that cannot be tested without DNA. Germline CDR1 and CDR2: DFQATT and SNEGSKA (reference sequence). This CDR3 has 12 amino acids. The CDR3: CSATAAGETQYF.

The chain employs TRBV14 and TRBJ1-2; the TCRdb call, TRBD1, lacks DNA for checking. Germline CDR1 SGHDN, CDR2 FVKESK. CDR3 length: 14 amino acids. CDR3 protein: CASSLTGVHYGYTF.

This rearrangement joins TRBV27 to TRBJ2-6; TCRdb indicates TRBD1, and absent DNA this call remains unverified. This CDR3 is 16 amino acids long. Germline CDR1 MNHEY, CDR2 SMNVEV (reference sequence). The CDR3 region is CASAPHSPSGANVLTF.

V and J are TRBV5-1 and TRBJ2-7; TCRdb reports TRBD1, a call that lacks DNA to check it against. CDR1 SGHRS and CDR2 YFSETQ come from the germline V gene. The CDR3 is 14 residues long. Here the CDR3 reads CASSSLGRGYEQYF.

J is TRBJ1-5 and V is TRBV12-3 or TRBV12-4. CDR3 size: 13 residues. The CDR3 protein is CASSETGNQPQHF.

The V and J genes are TRBV5-6 and TRBJ1-1. The germline V gene encodes CDR1 SGHDT and CDR2 YYEEEE. This CDR3 has 11 residues. The CDR3 sequence is CASSLMTEAFF.

This chain connects TRBV7-2 to TRBJ2-1; TCRdb gives TRBD1 as the D gene, but with no DNA this cannot be confirmed. The CDR3 has 18 amino acids. Germline CDR1 and CDR2: SGHTA and FQGNSA. CDR3 amino acids: CASSLAPGQLTGFNEQFF.

The CDR3 sequence is CSATTDGNTEAFF. This chain joins TRBV20-1 and TRBJ1-1; TCRdb proposes TRBD1, but this gene call is untestable without DNA. Germline V lookup: CDR1 DFQATT, CDR2 SNEGSKA (reference sequence). The CDR3 contains 13 residues.

V gene TRBV6-5 combines with J gene TRBJ2-7; absent DNA, TCRdb's TRBD1 call cannot be checked. CDR3 length equals 15 residues. The V gene's germline CDR1 is MNHEY and CDR2 SVGAGI. The CDR3 sequence is CASSSRGLSSYEQYF.

This chain uses TRBV4-2 with TRBJ1-1; TCRdb gives TRBD1 as the D gene, but with no DNA this cannot be confirmed. Germline CDR1 is LGHNA and CDR2 is YNFKEQ. This CDR3 is 16 amino acids long. This CDR3 is CASSQDMGDGNTEAFF.

The chain is built from TRBV5-1 and TRBJ2-5; the D call from TCRdb, TRBD2, cannot be confirmed without DNA. This CDR3 is 15 amino acids long. The germline V gene encodes CDR1 SGHRS and CDR2 YFSETQ. The CDR3 spells CASTTRLAGGETQYF.

The rearrangement links TRBV20-1 to TRBJ1-2. The V gene's germline CDR1 is DFQATT and CDR2 SNEGSKA (reference sequence). The CDR3 is 14 amino acids. CDR3 in amino acids: CSARGAQGLIGYTF.

This chain joins TRBV4-1 and TRBJ2-5. The CDR3 spans 17 residues. CDR1 is MGHRA, CDR2 YSYEKL, per germline. CDR3: CASSQESGRRGPETQYF.

The chain couples TRBV5-6 to TRBJ1-6. The CDR3 extends over 14 amino acids. CDR1 is SGHDT, CDR2 YYEEEE, per germline. CDR3 amino acids: CASSLFGDNSPLHF.

This CDR3 reads CASTPQRGGETQYF. This chain uses TRBV5-1 with TRBJ2-5; the D call from TCRdb, TRBD2, cannot be confirmed without DNA. The CDR3 sequence is 14 residues long. Per the germline V gene, CDR1 is SGHRS and CDR2 is YFSETQ.

This chain joins TRBV5-1 and TRBJ2-2; TCRdb's D call of TRBD1 is untestable without DNA. The CDR3 is made up of 15 amino acids. In germline, CDR1 is SGHRS, CDR2 YFSETQ. CDR3 protein: CASSIGQKNTGELFF.

The chain employs TRBV7-2 and TRBJ2-5. Germline V gene lookup returns CDR1 SGHTA and CDR2 FQGNSA. This CDR3 comprises 12 residues. The CDR3 sequence: CASSSRVGTQYF.

The gene calls are TRBV21-1 and TRBJ2-7; TCRdb outputs TRBD1, but without DNA this stays unchecked. TRBV21-1 is recorded as a pseudogene. This CDR3 has 12 residues. This chain's CDR3 is CASPSRDYEQYF.

This sequence joins TRBV5-1 and TRBJ1-1; the TCRdb D gene call, TRBD1, has no DNA to confirm it. CDR3 length: 16 amino acids. Germline loops: CDR1 SGHRS, CDR2 YFSETQ. Here the CDR3 reads CASSSVPGQGDTEAFF.

The CDR3 sequence is CASSFGTGGTYEQYF. The rearrangement links TRBV11-2 to TRBJ2-7; the TRBD1 assignment by TCRdb is unverifiable without DNA. Germline CDR1 is SGHAT and CDR2 is FQNNGV. The CDR3 sequence is 15 residues long.

This rearrangement joins TRBV18 to TRBJ2-1. The V gene's germline CDR1 is KGHSH and CDR2 LQKENI. The CDR3 has 16 residues. CDR3 sequence reads: CASSPIYGSSYNEQFF.

The CDR3 sequence is CSASPDRNYGYTF. The J gene is TRBJ1-2, the V gene TRBV20-1; no DNA is available, so the TRBD1 call from TCRdb remains unchecked. Per germline, CDR1 DFQATT and CDR2 SNEGSKA (reference sequence). The CDR3 spans 13 residues.

The V call is TRBV5-1, the J call TRBJ2-5; TCRdb lists TRBD2, though no DNA is available to test this call. The CDR3 has 16 residues. Germline V gene lookup returns CDR1 SGHRS and CDR2 YFSETQ. This CDR3 reads CASSLSRRWATETQYF.